This is a list of T cell receptor beta chains from one sample in a study of T cell responses to AZD1222 COVID-19 vaccine. Sequenced by immunoSEQ multiplex PCR; TCRdb stores in-frame clones only, minus some. This sample has about 50,000 clones; 60% to 80% occur once, and the top ten carry roughly 5.2%. The sequencing here drew on peripheral blood, taken 28 days after the second AZD1222 dose. These receptors were collected from an adult who received the AZD1222 COVID-19 vaccine. Each CDR3 is given with its conserved first and last residue. The order of the fields is CDR3 DNA, CDR3 protein, clone size, J gene, D gene, V gene. A D gene is named only where the DNA matches it firmly. Some rows mark clone size as missing; the rest say once, few, many or name a class of expanded clone.

DNA: TGTGCCAGCAACCCCCTAGCGGACAATGAGCAGTTCTTC
CDR3: CASNPLADNEQFF
size: .
J: TRBJ2-1
D: TRBD2
V: TRBV28

DNA: TGTGCCAGCAGCGCCAGACTAGCGGGAGGTTACAATGAGCAGTTCTTC
CDR3: CASSARLAGGYNEQFF
size: .
J: TRBJ2-1
D: TRBD2
V: TRBV9

DNA: TGTGCCAGCAGCCAAGGTCCCTATGGCTACACCTTC
CDR3: CASSQGPYGYTF
size: once
J: TRBJ1-2
D: .
V: TRBV14

DNA: TGCGCCAGCAGCTCGGACGGTCCGAACACTGAAGCTTTCTTT
CDR3: CASSSDGPNTEAFF
size: .
J: TRBJ1-1
D: .
V: TRBV5-1

DNA: TGCGCCAGCAGCCACGCCGGGACAGGGGGCGTAGGGTCCAAAAACATTCAGTACTTC
CDR3: CASSHAGTGGVGSKNIQYF
size: few
J: TRBJ2-4
D: TRBD1
V: TRBV4-1

DNA: TGCGCCAGCAGCTTGTCCGGGGGGCGCAACACCGGGGAGCTGTTTTTT
CDR3: CASSLSGGRNTGELFF
size: .
J: TRBJ2-2
D: .
V: TRBV5-1

DNA: TGTGCCACCAGCGTTGATACCGGGAGACAGAACAATGAGCAGTTCTTC
CDR3: CATSVDTGRQNNEQFF
size: .
J: TRBJ2-1
D: .
V: TRBV15

DNA: TGTGCCACCAGTGATTTGGGGGTAACGAACACCGGGGAGCTGTTTTTT
CDR3: CATSDLGVTNTGELFF
size: .
J: TRBJ2-2
D: .
V: TRBV24-1

DNA: TGCGCCAGCAGTGCCTCGGGACAGCGAGGCTACACCTTC
CDR3: CASSASGQRGYTF
size: .
J: TRBJ1-2
D: TRBD1
V: TRBV10-1

DNA: TGCGCCAGCAGCCCCACTGAAAGCGGGAGGAGCGAGACCCAGTACTTC
CDR3: CASSPTESGRSETQYF
size: .
J: TRBJ2-5
D: TRBD2
V: TRBV5-1

DNA: TGTGCCAGCAGCCCCGTGGGGGCCACCGGGGAGCTGTTTTTT
CDR3: CASSPVGATGELFF
size: few
J: TRBJ2-2
D: .
V: TRBV14

DNA: TGTGCCAGCAGAACCGGGACTAGCGGGGGGGCTCAGTTCTTC
CDR3: CASRTGTSGGAQFF
size: .
J: TRBJ2-1
D: TRBD2
V: TRBV28

DNA: TGTGCCAGCAGCCCGACTAGCGGGAGGACAGATACGCAGTATTTT
CDR3: CASSPTSGRTDTQYF
size: .
J: TRBJ2-3
D: TRBD2
V: TRBV7-3

DNA: TGTGCCAGCAGCTGGGACAGGGGAAATGAAAAACTGTTTTTT
CDR3: CASSWDRGNEKLFF
size: once
J: TRBJ1-4
D: TRBD1
V: TRBV6-5

DNA: TGTGCCAGCAGCTTAGCGGCAGGGGTGACTGGAAACACCATATATTTT
CDR3: CASSLAAGVTGNTIYF
size: .
J: TRBJ1-3
D: .
V: TRBV7-9

DNA: TGTGCCACCAGCAGAGATCTGGGAGGTGAGCAGTTCTTC
CDR3: CATSRDLGGEQFF
size: .
J: TRBJ2-1
D: .
V: TRBV15

DNA: TGTGCCAACAGCCGGGACTATCGCGAGCAGTACTTC
CDR3: CANSRDYREQYF
size: .
J: TRBJ2-7
D: TRBD2
V: TRBV7-9

DNA: TGTGCCAGCACCTCGACTAGCGGGGCCGGTGGGACCCAGTACTTC
CDR3: CASTSTSGAGGTQYF
size: .
J: TRBJ2-5
D: TRBD2
V: TRBV6-5

DNA: TGCAGTGCTAGTCGGGGGTCTGATTCACCCCTCCACTTT
CDR3: CSASRGSDSPLHF
size: .
J: TRBJ1-6
D: .
V: TRBV20-1

DNA: TGTGCCAGCAGTAACAGGATCCTTGAGGAGCAGTACTTC
CDR3: CASSNRILEEQYF
size: .
J: TRBJ2-7
D: .
V: TRBV28

DNA: TGTGCCAGCAGTTACTCGACCGGCAATGAGCAGTTCTTC
CDR3: CASSYSTGNEQFF
size: .
J: TRBJ2-1
D: .
V: TRBV6-5

DNA: TGTGCCACGTTTCTAGGCGGGATAAGCTCTGGGGCCAACGTCCTGACTTTC
CDR3: CATFLGGISSGANVLTF
size: few
J: TRBJ2-6
D: .
V: TRBV10-3

DNA: TGTGCCAGCCGGGGGACAGGGAGCACAGATACGCAGTATTTT
CDR3: CASRGTGSTDTQYF
size: once
J: TRBJ2-3
D: TRBD1
V: TRBV5-6

DNA: TGCAGTGCTAGTTATGAGGGAGAGGTGAGCAATCAGCCCCAGCATTTT
CDR3: CSASYEGEVSNQPQHF
size: .
J: TRBJ1-5
D: .
V: TRBV20-1

DNA: TGTGCCAGCAGTTACGGAGGGGGGTCCCTGAGCAATCAGCCCCAGCATTTT
CDR3: CASSYGGGSLSNQPQHF
size: .
J: TRBJ1-5
D: .
V: TRBV6-2/TRBV6-3

DNA: TGTGCCAGCAGTTTTACAACAGGGGGAATGTTCGACGAGCAGTACTTC
CDR3: CASSFTTGGMFDEQYF
size: medium-sized
J: TRBJ2-7
D: TRBD1
V: TRBV6-2/TRBV6-3

DNA: TGTGCCAGCAGGTCGGACGGTGAGGAGACCCAGTACTTC
CDR3: CASRSDGEETQYF
size: .
J: TRBJ2-5
D: .
V: TRBV2

DNA: TGTGCCAGCTCACCCCGGAACACCGACTACTACAATGAGCAGTTCTTC
CDR3: CASSPRNTDYYNEQFF
size: .
J: TRBJ2-1
D: .
V: TRBV18

DNA: TGTGCCAGCAAGGGACGTCTGGGAGCTTTCTTT
CDR3: CASKGRLGAFF
size: .
J: TRBJ1-1
D: .
V: TRBV6-4

DNA: TGCGCCAGCAGCTTGCGGGGGCAGGACACTGAAGCTTTCTTT
CDR3: CASSLRGQDTEAFF
size: .
J: TRBJ1-1
D: .
V: TRBV5-1

DNA: TGTGCCAGCAGTATACAAGTCTCTGGAAACACCATATATTTT
CDR3: CASSIQVSGNTIYF
size: .
J: TRBJ1-3
D: .
V: TRBV28

DNA: TGTGCCAGCAGCTCCACAGGGTTTACTGGAAACACCATATATTTT
CDR3: CASSSTGFTGNTIYF
size: .
J: TRBJ1-3
D: .
V: TRBV7-8

DNA: TGTGCCAGCAGCCTATTAGGGGAAGTTGGAAACACCATATATTTT
CDR3: CASSLLGEVGNTIYF
size: .
J: TRBJ1-3
D: .
V: TRBV14

DNA: TGTGCCAGCAGTACTAGGGGTTCCCACGAGCAGTACTTC
CDR3: CASSTRGSHEQYF
size: .
J: TRBJ2-7
D: .
V: TRBV27

DNA: TGTGCCAGCAGCCACAGGGGGCGCGATGAAAAACTGTTTTTT
CDR3: CASSHRGRDEKLFF
size: .
J: TRBJ1-4
D: TRBD1
V: TRBV5-6

DNA: TGTGCCAGCAGGGAGGGGGGGCGGAACAATCAGCCCCAGCATTTT
CDR3: CASREGGRNNQPQHF
size: .
J: TRBJ1-5
D: .
V: TRBV28

DNA: TGTGCCAGCAGCCACACCCACACCGGGGAGCTGTTTTTT
CDR3: CASSHTHTGELFF
size: .
J: TRBJ2-2
D: .
V: TRBV3-1/TRBV3-2

DNA: TGTGCCAGCAGTCTGACAGCTTACGAGCAGTACTTC
CDR3: CASSLTAYEQYF
size: .
J: TRBJ2-7
D: .
V: TRBV14

DNA: TGTGCCAGCAGTGGGGGGTATAGCAATCAGCCCCAGCATTTT
CDR3: CASSGGYSNQPQHF
size: .
J: TRBJ1-5
D: .
V: TRBV2

DNA: TGTGCCAGCAGCTCTGGACTAGCGGGAAGCTCCTACAATGAGCAGTTCTTC
CDR3: CASSSGLAGSSYNEQFF
size: .
J: TRBJ2-1
D: TRBD2
V: TRBV7-9

DNA: TGTGCCAGCAGGGCGGGGGGCAGCAATCAGCCCCAGCATTTT
CDR3: CASRAGGSNQPQHF
size: few
J: TRBJ1-5
D: .
V: TRBV2

DNA: TGTGCCAGCTCCTACGGACCTAACAATGAGCAGTTCTTC
CDR3: CASSYGPNNEQFF
size: .
J: TRBJ2-1
D: .
V: TRBV18

DNA: TGTGCCAGTCGTCCCCCCAGAAGCTCCTACAATGAGCAGTTCTTC
CDR3: CASRPPRSSYNEQFF
size: .
J: TRBJ2-1
D: .
V: TRBV27

DNA: TGTGCCAGCAGTCTCCTAGCGGGAGTCTTTTTTTTCTTC
CDR3: CASSLLAGVFFFF
size: .
J: TRBJ2-1
D: TRBD2
V: TRBV27

DNA: TGTGCCAGCGGGAGTGGATCGGAGACCCAGTACTTC
CDR3: CASGSGSETQYF
size: .
J: TRBJ2-5
D: .
V: TRBV28

DNA: TGTGCCAGCAGTTTGAAACAGGGGAACACTGAAGCTTTCTTT
CDR3: CASSLKQGNTEAFF
size: .
J: TRBJ1-1
D: .
V: TRBV6-2/TRBV6-3

DNA: TGTGCCAGCAGCTTCCTCGGGGCCTACGAGCAGTACTTC
CDR3: CASSFLGAYEQYF
size: once
J: TRBJ2-7
D: .
V: TRBV7-2

DNA: TGTGCCAGCAGGCGGGGTCAGGGAGTCGGGGAGCTGTTTTTT
CDR3: CASRRGQGVGELFF
size: .
J: TRBJ2-2
D: .
V: TRBV27

DNA: TGTGCCAGCAGCTTTACGAATCAGCCCCAGCATTTT
CDR3: CASSFTNQPQHF
size: .
J: TRBJ1-5
D: .
V: TRBV7-8

DNA: TGTGCCAGCAGCTCCACAGGGGTGTCCTACGAGCAGTACTTC
CDR3: CASSSTGVSYEQYF
size: once
J: TRBJ2-7
D: TRBD1
V: TRBV11-2

DNA: TGTGCCAGTAGTATGATGGGACAAGACACCGGGGAGCTGTTTTTT
CDR3: CASSMMGQDTGELFF
size: .
J: TRBJ2-2
D: .
V: TRBV19

DNA: TGTGCCAGCAGCCCCAGGAGGAGCGGGGTCGAACTAAATGGGGAGCTGTTTTTT
CDR3: CASSPRRSGVELNGELFF
size: .
J: TRBJ2-2
D: TRBD2
V: TRBV6-2/TRBV6-3

DNA: TGTGCCAGCAGCAATACAGGGAGCACAGATACGCAGTATTTT
CDR3: CASSNTGSTDTQYF
size: .
J: TRBJ2-3
D: .
V: TRBV27

DNA: TGTGCCAGCAGCTTAGCAGTTAACTATGGCTACACCTTC
CDR3: CASSLAVNYGYTF
size: few
J: TRBJ1-2
D: .
V: TRBV7-9